The clone carrying this T cell receptor (beta chain) occurred a few times. The antigen is undetermined. V was pared by 0 bases and J by 2 bases, with 12 bases of the junction left unmatched. Germline CDR1 reads LGHDT; CDR2 reads YNNKEL (reference sequence). The CDR3 length is 19 residues. The data are from a study of blood T cells in healthy people across ages. Study-wide results and limits: As age increased, TCR beta diversity per million T cells fell in a roughly linear fashion. It was the long-lived donors that had more naive CD4+ cells and higher diversity than aged donors.

PCR was performed a second time for roughly 7 to 12 cycles using a sample-barcoded 5' primer and a J-beta primer mix. One entry per CDR3 protein, called by TCRdb with MiXCR from the 5' RACE reads. The data contain 780,000 or so distinct CDR3 sequences, 25% of them singletons. The data were also submitted as part of a second study, on T cells of mothers and their children. That work contributes: In this cohort, donors were three healthy Caucasian mothers plus their six children. The authors added sample barcodes and 2-4 random nucleotides using the M1S primer of the second PCR.

The sequencing input was blood. The gene calls are TRBV3-1 and TRBJ2-5; the match to TRBD2 covers 10 bases. The sequence derives from a boy younger than 18 in good health. The CDR3 protein is CASSQDPSFRTSGQETQYF. CDR3 in DNA: TGTGCCAGCAGCCAAGATCCATCATTTCGGACTAGCGGACAAGAGACCCAGTACTTC.